This TCR beta chain comes out of a study of blood T cell repertoires in COVID-19. For the study at large: Collection of acute and convalescent COVID-19 samples took place in the United States, Italy and Spain. From T cells, B-cell-depleted T cells, or PBMCs came the material, which was cDNA or gDNA.

Original processing methods: Quantification of nucleated cells was approximated via reference gene primer amplification. Assay used: immunoSEQ multiplex PCR; TCRdb lists only in-frame clones, some missing. The DNA gave D and trimming, while V, J and clone size come from that table. The sample has almost 20,000 clones; about 85% are singletons. The length of the CDR3 is 14 residues. The germline gives CDR1 LNHDA, CDR2 SQIVND (reference sequence). Trimming shortened V by 5 bases and J by 6 bases, and 15 bases separated the two germline ends. The clonotype originates from a human donor with active COVID-19. The donor label of this sample is uncertain. The chain is built from TRBV19 and TRBJ2-3; D gene uncertain. The sequenced sample was peripheral blood. The CDR3 here is CASSPDSPHDTQYF. CDR3 coding DNA: TGTGCCAGTAGTCCCGACTCCCCTCACGATACGCAGTATTTT.